This paragraph covers one TCR beta chain sequence. Its target is not known. UMI-labeled 5' RACE TRB cDNA libraries were prepared from the cells. With the 5' RACE reads reprocessed, TCRdb shows one record per CDR3 protein and no DNA. The ten top clones account for approximately 0.99%, within a sample of 75,000 to 95,000 distinct CDR3 sequences. This specimen comes from a study of CXCR3-negative and CXCR3-positive naive CD8 T cells. Broader study findings: CXCR3-positive naive cells had more hydrophobic TRB CDR3s than CXCR3-negative naive cells.

The CDR3 extends over 14 amino acids. Germline lookup yields CDR1 LNHDA and CDR2 SQIVND (reference sequence). The sequence was obtained from a human donor in good health. Some clones in this sample may be carry-over from other donors' samples. V usage is TRBV19 and J usage is TRBJ2-7; as DNA is missing, the TRBD2 call by TCRdb cannot be tested. Input material: naive CXCR3- CD8+ T cells from blood. The subset here: CD45RO-CCR7+CD27+CD95- naive CD8+ T cells lacking CXCR3 (TNR3-). CDR3 residues: CASSTRREGSEQYF.